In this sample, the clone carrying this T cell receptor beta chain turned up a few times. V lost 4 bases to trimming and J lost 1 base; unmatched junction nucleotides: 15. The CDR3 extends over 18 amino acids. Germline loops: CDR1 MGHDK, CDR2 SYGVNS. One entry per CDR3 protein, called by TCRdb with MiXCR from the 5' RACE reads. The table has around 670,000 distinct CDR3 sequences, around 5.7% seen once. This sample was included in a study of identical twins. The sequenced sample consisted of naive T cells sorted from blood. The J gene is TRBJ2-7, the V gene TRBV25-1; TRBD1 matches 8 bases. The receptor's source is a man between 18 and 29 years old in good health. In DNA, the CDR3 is TGTGCCAGCAGTGGGACAGGGCGGGTCTTAACGGGATCCTACGAGCAGTACTTC. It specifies CASSGTGRVLTGSYEQYF.